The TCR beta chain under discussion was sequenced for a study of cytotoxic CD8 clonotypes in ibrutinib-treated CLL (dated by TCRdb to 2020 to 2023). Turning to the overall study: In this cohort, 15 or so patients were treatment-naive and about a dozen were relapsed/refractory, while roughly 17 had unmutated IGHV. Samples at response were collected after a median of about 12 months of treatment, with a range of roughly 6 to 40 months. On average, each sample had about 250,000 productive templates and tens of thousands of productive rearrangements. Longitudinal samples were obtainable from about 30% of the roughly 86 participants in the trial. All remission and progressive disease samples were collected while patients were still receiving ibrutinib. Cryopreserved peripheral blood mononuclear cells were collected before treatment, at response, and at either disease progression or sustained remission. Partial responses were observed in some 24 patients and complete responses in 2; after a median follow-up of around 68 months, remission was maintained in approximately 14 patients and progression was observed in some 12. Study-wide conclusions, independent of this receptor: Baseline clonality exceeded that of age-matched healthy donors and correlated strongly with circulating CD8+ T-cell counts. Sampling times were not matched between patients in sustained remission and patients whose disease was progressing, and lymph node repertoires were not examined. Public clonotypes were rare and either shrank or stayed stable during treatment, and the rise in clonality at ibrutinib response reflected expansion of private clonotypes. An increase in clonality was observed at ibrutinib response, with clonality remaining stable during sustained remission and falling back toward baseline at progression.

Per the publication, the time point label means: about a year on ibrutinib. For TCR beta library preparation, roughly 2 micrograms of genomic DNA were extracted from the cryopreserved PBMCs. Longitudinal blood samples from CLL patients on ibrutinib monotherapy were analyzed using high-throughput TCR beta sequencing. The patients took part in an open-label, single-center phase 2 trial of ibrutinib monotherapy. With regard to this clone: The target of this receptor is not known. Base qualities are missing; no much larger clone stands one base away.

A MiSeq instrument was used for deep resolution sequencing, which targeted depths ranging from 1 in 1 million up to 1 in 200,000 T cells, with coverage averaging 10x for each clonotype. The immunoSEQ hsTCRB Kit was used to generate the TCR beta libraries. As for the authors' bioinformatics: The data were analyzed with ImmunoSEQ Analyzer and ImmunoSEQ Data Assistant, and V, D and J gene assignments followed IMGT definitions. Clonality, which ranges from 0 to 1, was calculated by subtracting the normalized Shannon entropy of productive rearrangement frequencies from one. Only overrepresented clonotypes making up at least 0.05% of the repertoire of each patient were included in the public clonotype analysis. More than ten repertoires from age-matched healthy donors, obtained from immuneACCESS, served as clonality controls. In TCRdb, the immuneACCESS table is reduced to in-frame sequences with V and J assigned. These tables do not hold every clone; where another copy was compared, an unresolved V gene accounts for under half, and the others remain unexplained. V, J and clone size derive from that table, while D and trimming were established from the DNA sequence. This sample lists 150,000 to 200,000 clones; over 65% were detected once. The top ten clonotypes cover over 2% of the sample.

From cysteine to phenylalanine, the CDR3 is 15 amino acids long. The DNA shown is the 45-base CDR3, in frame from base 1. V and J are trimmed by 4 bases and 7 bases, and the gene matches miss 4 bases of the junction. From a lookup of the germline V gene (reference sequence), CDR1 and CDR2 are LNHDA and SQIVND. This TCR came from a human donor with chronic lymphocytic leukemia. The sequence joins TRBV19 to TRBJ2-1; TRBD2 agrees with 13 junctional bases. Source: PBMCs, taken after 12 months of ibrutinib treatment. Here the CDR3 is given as CASSTTSGGGNEQFF. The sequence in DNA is TGTGCCAGTAGTACCACTAGCGGGGGGGGGAATGAGCAGTTCTTC.